This T cell receptor beta chain derives from a study of T cells in narcolepsy (dated by TCRdb to between 2018 and 2020). In the study overall: Healthy control donors were enrolled in the study alongside patients who had narcolepsy type 1 or type 2 (NT1, NT2). The study sought autoreactive T cells targeting hypocretin neuron self-antigens (hypocretin, TRIB2) in narcolepsy patients, using TCR Vbeta sequencing to track clonotypes in blood and CSF. Overall study outcomes, separate from this receptor: Patients and controls had similar numbers of sequenced blood memory CD4+ clonotypes, with averages of some 40,000 in patients and 33,354 in controls. Plots comparing CSF and blood CD4+ T cell clonotypes from the same patient highlighted HCRT-specific and TRIB2-specific autoreactive clonotypes. Autoreactive clonotypes were reported to be detected serially in the blood of the same patients and of different patients, but not in the blood of healthy controls. No sequences matching autoreactive T cell clones were contained in some blood memory CD4+ repertoires from patients and controls.

Library prep was done by the immunoSEQ multiplex PCR assay. Imported from immuneACCESS, the table was reduced by TCRdb to in-frame sequences with V and J called. These copies leave out some clones; in studies compared against another copy, an unresolved V gene accounts for under half, and the cause of the remainder is not known. This sample is represented by under 40,000 clones; roughly 77% of them were singletons. Together, the top ten hold 0.8% to 1.1% of the sample. Trimming takes 4 bases off V and 0 bases off J; junction bases not matched to a gene: 3. The germline V gene (reference sequence) gives CDR1 as SEHNR and CDR2 as FQNEAQ. The CDR3 goes from the cysteine to the phenylalanine over 14 residues. Only the CDR3 DNA stays, 42 bases, in frame from base 1. For TCR Vbeta sequencing, memory CD4+ T cells were sorted ex vivo from the peripheral blood of narcolepsy patients and healthy controls. This clone occurred once. What this receptor recognizes is not known. Base qualities are missing; no much larger clone stands one base away.

Material: CD45RA- memory CD4+ T cells from PBMCs. The cell subset or site label here, explained by the study, means: memory T cells sorted ex vivo from peripheral blood. The rearranged segments are TRBV7-9 and TRBJ2-7, with 7 central nucleotides matching TRBD1. This clonotype originated in a human donor with narcolepsy. This receptor carries the CDR3 CASSSQGVSYEQYF. The DNA is TGTGCCAGCAGCTCGCAGGGGGTCTCCTACGAGCAGTACTTC.